The next 29 T cell receptor beta chains were all read from a single sample in a study of T cell repertoires in cytomegalovirus infection. TCRdb fed the reads into MiXCR, producing one record per CDR3 protein. This table holds hundreds of thousands of distinct CDR3 sequences, 30% to 40% found once. No antigen has been identified for these receptors. The material sequenced was cultured PBMCs, taken from culture after CMV antigen stimulation. Every receptor here comes from a human donor in good health (CMV status not recorded). Some clones in this sample may be carry-over from other donors' samples.

The V call is TRBV7-9, the J call TRBJ1-5; D remains unclear. CDR3 length: 12 amino acids. Trimming took off 3 bases at V and 3 bases at J, with 3 bases between the two ends. In germline, CDR1 is SEHNR, CDR2 FQNEAQ (reference sequence). The DNA of the CDR3 is TGTGCCAGCAGCTTCTACAATCAGCCCCAGCATTTT. Its translation is CASSFYNQPQHF.

There are a few counts of this clonotype. In nucleotides, the CDR3 is TGTGCCAGCAGCCCCTCCGACAGGGAACAAGAGACCCAGTACTTC. It specifies CASSPSDREQETQYF. The rearrangement joins TRBV7-9 to TRBJ2-5; 7 bases fit TRBD1. Germline V gene lookup returns CDR1 SEHNR and CDR2 FQNEAQ (reference sequence). Trimming cost V 5 bases and J 2 bases; bases outside gene matches: 8. This CDR3 has 15 amino acids.

Only a few counts were recorded for this clonotype. The junction shows a germline mismatch at one end, possibly a read error. The genes are TRBV7-3 and TRBJ2-6, with unresolved D. The germline gives CDR1 SGHTA, CDR2 FQGTGA. The CDR3 is 19 amino acids. CDR3 bases: TGTGCCGGCAGCCGAAATGGCTTCAGGCAACTCTCTGGGGCCAACGTCCTGACTTTC. This codes for CAGSRNGFRQLSGANVLTF.

A few counts support this clonotype. This chain connects TRBV7-2 to TRBJ2-1; 11 bases are a match to TRBD2. CDR1 and CDR2 (germline): SGHTA, FQGNSA. Germline trimming cut 5 bases from V and 13 bases from J; bases unmatched to any gene: 10. The CDR3 contains 14 residues. CDR3 sequence reads: CASSPGLADPSQFF. For the CDR3, the DNA is TGTGCCAGCAGCCCGGGACTAGCGGACCCCTCACAGTTCTTC.

This clonotype was found a few times. The rearrangement links TRBV12-3 or TRBV12-4 to TRBJ2-3; D tentatively fits TRBD1 or TRBD2 (5 bases each). V was shortened by 8 bases and J by 0 bases, with 12 bases between the two germline ends. CDR3 length: 14 residues. CDR3 in DNA: TGTGCCAGCTCTCGGGGCCAAAGCACAGATACGCAGTATTTT. Protein sequence: CASSRGQSTDTQYF.

The gene calls are TRBV27 and TRBJ2-1; D uncertain. The CDR3 loop spans 13 amino acids. Germline values: CDR1 MNHEY, CDR2 SMNVEV (reference sequence). Trimming removed 0 bases at V and 9 bases at J, with 9 bases between. The CDR3 here is CASSLSGSGEQFF. In DNA form, the CDR3 reads TGTGCCAGCAGTTTATCGGGCAGTGGTGAGCAGTTCTTC.

CDR3 in DNA: TGTGCCAGCAGTCACGGGCAGGCTAGATCCTACGAGCAGTACGTC. This encodes CASSHGQARSYEQYV. This sequence joins TRBV6-5 and TRBJ2-7, with no clear D. V was shortened by 5 bases and J by 1 base, with 15 bases between the two germline ends. The CDR3 sequence is 15 residues long. Looked up from germline, CDR1 is MNHEY and CDR2 is SVGAGI.

The chain links TRBV19 to TRBJ2-5; 7 bases agree with TRBD2. After removal of 3 bases from V and 5 bases from J, the junction contained 6 bases not matched to a gene. CDR1 is LNHDA, CDR2 SQIVND, per germline (reference sequence). The CDR3 is 14 amino acids. CDR3 DNA sequence: TGTGCCAGTAGTATGGCGGGAGCCCGGGAGACCCAGTACTTC. Its translation: CASSMAGARETQYF.

This chain links TRBV7-8 with TRBJ1-1; D is ambiguous. V lost 5 bases to trimming and J lost 6 bases, with 10 bases between them. The CDR3 covers 12 residues. The germline gives CDR1 SGHVS, CDR2 FQNEAQ. DNA for the CDR3: TGTGCCAGCAGCATGGGCAGTGCTGAAGCTTTCTTT. Translating gives CASSMGSAEAFF.

This clonotype appeared many times. The chain carries TRBV7-9 and TRBJ2-7, with D maybe TRBD2 (7 bases). The CDR3 contains 14 residues. Deletions cut 5 bases from V and 5 bases from J, with 16 bases between. Germline V gene lookup returns CDR1 SEHNR and CDR2 FQNEAQ (reference sequence). CDR3 in DNA: TGTGCCAGCAGCCCGGTTCGGGGGGCCGACGAGCAGTACTTC. This translates into CASSPVRGADEQYF. The variable domain in full, with the rest retrieved from reference TRBV7-9 and TRBJ2-7, is DTGVSQNPRHKITKRGQNVTFRCDPISEHNRLYWYRQTLGQGPEFLTYFQNEAQLEKSRLLSDRFSAERPKGSFSTLEIQRTEQGDSAMYLCASSPVRGADEQYFGPGTRLTVT.

This clonotype was observed at least ten times. The chain has TRBV11-3 and TRBJ1-1; D is unclear. Trimming cost V 5 bases and J 3 bases, with 10 bases left between them. The CDR3 is made up of 13 amino acids. Germline CDR1 and CDR2: SGHNT and YENEEA. The CDR3 DNA follows: TGTGCCAGCAGCCCCCTCGCCGACACTGAAGCTTTCTTT. Translating it yields CASSPLADTEAFF.

The rearrangement uses TRBV12-3 or TRBV12-4 and TRBJ2-3, with D possibly being TRBD1 (5 bases). The CDR3 is made up of 17 amino acids. V gave up 1 base and J gave up 2 bases, with 16 bases separating them. The CDR3 bases are TGTGCCAGCAGTTTAGGAAGGTTTCAGGGCATCACAGATACGCAGTATTTT. It specifies CASSLGRFQGITDTQYF.

This clonotype occurred a few times. The J gene is TRBJ2-7, the V gene TRBV7-2, with D unresolved. The V gene lost 5 bases and the J gene lost 3 bases, with 14 bases spanning the gap. The CDR3 has 14 amino acids. The germline gives CDR1 SGHTA, CDR2 FQGNSA. CDR3 coding DNA: TGTGCCAGCAGCCTTGGGTTGGGTCGCTACGAGCAGTACGTC. Translated: CASSLGLGRYEQYV.

This clonotype was seen only a few times. The chain employs TRBV7-9 and TRBJ2-4, with a tentative D call TRBD2 (5 bases). This CDR3 has 16 amino acids. Trimming removed 1 base from V and 2 bases from J, with 12 bases in between. The germline V gene encodes CDR1 SEHNR and CDR2 FQNEAQ (reference sequence). The CDR3 nucleotides read TGTGCCAGCAGCTTAGGGTATGGGGAGCCCAAAAACATTCAGTACTTC. Protein sequence: CASSLGYGEPKNIQYF.

J is TRBJ1-3 and V is TRBV9, with D maybe TRBD1 (5 bases). Germline assignment: CDR1 SGDLS and CDR2 YYNGEE. The germline V and J ends were trimmed by 4 bases and 0 bases, with 8 bases remaining between them. This CDR3 region has 14 residues. CDR3 region: CASSPGRSGNTIYF. The CDR3 DNA sequence: TGTGCCAGCAGCCCGGGACGCTCTGGAAACACCATATATTTT.

The chain carries TRBV2 and TRBJ1-5; D unresolved. This CDR3 has 15 residues. V was pared by 3 bases and J by 5 bases, with 14 bases between. Germline lookup yields CDR1 SNHLY and CDR2 FYNNEI. The CDR3 reads CASSDFQRVYQPQHF. As DNA, the CDR3 is TGTGCCAGCAGTGATTTTCAGAGGGTCTATCAGCCCCAGCATTTT.

The V gene is TRBV2, the J gene TRBJ2-1; D remains ambiguous. The CDR3 runs 14 residues. Germline CDR1 is SNHLY and CDR2 is FYNNEI. With 4 bases removed from V and 6 bases from J, the gap between germline ends came to 13 bases. CDR3 region: CASSGGLGLNEQFF. CDR3 DNA sequence: TGTGCCAGCAGTGGGGGATTGGGTCTCAATGAGCAGTTCTTC.

Concerning this clonotype: The final CDR3 position lacks the conserved phenylalanine or tryptophan, pointing to a likely read error. The chain uses TRBV7-3 and TRBJ1-1, with D perhaps matching TRBD1 (5 bases). Between the trimmed V and J ends, which lost 3 bases and 7 bases, there was a span of 12 bases. CDR1 is SGHTA, CDR2 FQGTGA, per germline. The CDR3 covers 13 residues. DNA of the CDR3: TGTGCCAGCAGCTTGGGGGTTTCGTATGAAGCTTTCTAT. This translates into CASSLGVSYEAFY.

This clonotype appeared a few times. The chain links TRBV20-1 to TRBJ2-1, with 11 bases lining up with TRBD2. Germline loops: CDR1 DFQATT, CDR2 SNEGSKA (reference sequence). The V gene end was trimmed by 2 bases and the J gene end by 9 bases; junction bases not matched to a gene: 3. This CDR3 is built from 13 residues. This chain's CDR3 is CSARSSGRTEQFF. The CDR3 DNA reads as TGCAGTGCTAGATCTAGCGGGAGGACTGAGCAGTTCTTC.

This clonotype was observed a handful of times. This chain uses TRBV12-3 or TRBV12-4 with TRBJ2-1; 9 bases are a match to TRBD2. The CDR3 covers 15 residues. Trimming took 1 base from V and 6 from J; bases not matched to a gene: 4. This CDR3 reads CASSLVSGRLNEQFF. The CDR3 DNA sequence: TGTGCCAGCAGTTTAGTCAGCGGGAGGCTCAATGAGCAGTTCTTC.

A few counts support this clonotype. The chain joins TRBV20-1 to TRBJ2-3, with D perhaps assigned TRBD1 or TRBD2 (5 bases each). There are 17 residues in the CDR3. Germline lookup yields CDR1 DFQATT and CDR2 SNEGSKA (reference sequence). The V and J ends lost 0 bases and 2 bases respectively, with 18 bases between them. The CDR3 DNA reads TGCAGTGCTAGAGATCTCAATCCGGGACCTTACACAGATACGCAGTATTTT. Translating gives CSARDLNPGPYTDTQYF.

This clonotype was recorded many times. The chain employs TRBV7-2 and TRBJ1-3; D not resolved. Trimming took 6 bases from V and 2 from J, leaving 8 bases between them. This CDR3 spans 13 amino acids. From germline, CDR1 is SGHTA and CDR2 FQGNSA. The chain's CDR3 is CASSSGTGNTIYF. DNA for the CDR3: TGTGCCAGCAGTTCCGGGACTGGAAACACCATATATTTT.

The V and J genes are TRBV27 and TRBJ1-6; no clear D. The length of the CDR3 is 17 residues. Germline CDR1 MNHEY, CDR2 SMNVEV (reference sequence). V was cut by 4 bases and J by 0 bases, with 13 bases left in between. The CDR3 region has the DNA TGTGCCAGCAGTTCTTTCGCAGTAGGCTCCTATAATTCACCCCTCCACTTT. It encodes CASSSFAVGSYNSPLHF.

This clonotype was recorded a few times. The CDR3 spells CASSYSVYEQYV. CDR3 in DNA: TGTGCCAGCAGTTACTCGGTCTACGAGCAGTACGTC. V gene TRBV6-2 or TRBV6-3 combines with J gene TRBJ2-7; D not resolved. From germline, CDR1 is MNHEY and CDR2 SVGEGT. The CDR3 is made up of 12 amino acids. Trimming removed 0 bases from V and 3 bases from J, with 3 bases in between.

This clonotype has a handful of counts. This chain connects TRBV19 to TRBJ2-1, with a possible D match to TRBD2 (6 bases). Germline CDR1 is LNHDA and CDR2 is SQIVND (reference sequence). CDR3 size: 15 residues. V was cut by 4 bases and J by 0 bases, with 10 bases left in between. DNA for the CDR3: TGTGCCAGTAGTAACCTAGCGCACTCCTACAATGAGCAGTTCTTC. Its protein product is CASSNLAHSYNEQFF. The complete variable domain, with remaining parts taken from reference TRBV19 and TRBJ2-1, reads DGGITQSPKYLFRKEGQNVTLSCEQNLNHDAMYWYRQDPGQGLRLIYYSQIVNDFQKGDIAEGYSVSREKKESFPLTVTSAQKNPTAFYLCASSNLAHSYNEQFFGPGTRLTVL.

V gene TRBV27 combines with J gene TRBJ2-1; 8 bases line up with TRBD2. CDR3 length: 15 residues. The V gene's germline CDR1 is MNHEY and CDR2 SMNVEV (reference sequence). Trimming at V came to 9 bases and at J to 3 bases, leaving 10 bases not matched to a gene. CDR3: CASALGGRIYNEQFF. The CDR3 DNA is TGTGCCAGTGCTCTAGGCGGGAGGATCTACAATGAGCAGTTCTTC.

This clonotype was observed at least ten times. The rearrangement links TRBV7-2 to TRBJ1-1, with a tentative D call TRBD1 (5 bases). Trimming removed 6 bases at V and 1 base at J, with 9 bases between. The CDR3 is 13 amino acids. Germline CDR1 and CDR2: SGHTA and FQGNSA. DNA of the CDR3: TGTGCCAGCAGGACCGGACAGAACACTGAAGCTTTCTTT. Translation: CASRTGQNTEAFF.

V gene TRBV27 combines with J gene TRBJ1-6; D is undetermined. This CDR3 has 13 residues. Trimming left V 0 bases short and J 15 bases short, with 12 bases between. Germline V gene data show CDR1 as MNHEY and CDR2 as SMNVEV (reference sequence). The CDR3 nucleotides are TGTGCCAGCAGTTTATCCATGGGTGGTTTCCTCCACTTT. Protein sequence: CASSLSMGGFLHF.

This chain links TRBV11-1 with TRBJ1-1; TRBD1 matches 9 bases. V shed 2 bases and J 3 bases; nucleotides not matched to a gene: 1. The germline V gene encodes CDR1 SGHAT and CDR2 FQDESV (reference sequence). This CDR3 is built from 14 residues. For the CDR3, the DNA is TGTGCCAGCAGCTTATGGACAGGGGACACTGAAGCTTTCTTT. Protein: CASSLWTGDTEAFF.